These 10 T cell receptor beta chains originate from one sample sequenced in a study of regulatory T cells in long-lasting Graves disease. Time point indicated: newly diagnosed GD, antithyroid drugs for less than 3 months. From RNA extracted from PBMCs, the TCR library was made. Assembly of TCR beta libraries relied on iRepertoire HTBI primers together with Arm-PCR of CDR3 regions. From the multiplex PCR reads, TCRdb called clonotypes with MiXCR, one entry per CDR3 protein. The data hold 440,000 or so distinct CDR3 sequences, with 15% to 20% observed a single time. Separately, the same data were catalogued under a study of T cells in Graves' hyperthyroidism and ophthalmopathy.

The sequencing used peripheral blood mononuclear cells (PBMCs), collected at new diagnosis, from a patient treated with antithyroid drugs. These receptors were taken from a young woman with Graves disease.

This clonotype was detected many times. The chain combines TRBV7-9 with TRBJ1-1; D perhaps matches TRBD1 (5 bases). Trimming cost V 2 bases and J 5 bases, with 12 bases left between them. Germline values: CDR1 SEHNR, CDR2 FQNEAQ (reference sequence). CDR3 length equals 14 residues. This chain's CDR3 is CASSLSRGVTEAFF. The DNA of the CDR3 is TGTGCCAGCAGCTTATCAAGAGGGGTTACTGAAGCTTTCTTT.

This clonotype was seen repeatedly, ten times or more. This chain uses TRBV12-3 or TRBV12-4 with TRBJ1-6; 7 bases fit TRBD1. This CDR3 has 13 residues. V lost 5 bases, J lost 7 bases, and 2 bases stayed unmatched. The CDR3 nucleotides are TGTGCCAGCAGTGGGGACAGCAATTCACCCCTCCACTTT. Translated, it gives CASSGDSNSPLHF.

This clonotype was counted at least ten times. This chain joins TRBV19 and TRBJ1-5; possible D gene TRBD1, 6 bases. The V gene's germline CDR1 is LNHDA and CDR2 SQIVND (reference sequence). The length of the CDR3 is 17 residues. Deletions cut 6 bases from V and 0 bases from J, with 18 bases between. CDR3 sequence: CASSPMGAGYSNQPQHF. CDR3 DNA: TGTGCCAGTAGCCCAATGGGGGCGGGCTATAGCAATCAGCCCCAGCATTTT. The whole variable domain, filled in from reference TRBV19 and TRBJ1-5, reads DGGITQSPKYLFRKEGQNVTLSCEQNLNHDAMYWYRQDPGQGLRLIYYSQIVNDFQKGDIAEGYSVSREKKESFPLTVTSAQKNPTAFYLCASSPMGAGYSNQPQHFGDGTRLSIL.

To note about this clonotype: Since a far larger clone is one base different, this is likely a read error. This chain uses TRBV7-2 with TRBJ2-7; no definite D call. There are 13 residues in the CDR3. In germline, CDR1 is SGHTA, CDR2 FQGNSA. The ends were cut back, 0 bases at V and 1 base at J, with 4 bases in the middle. The DNA of the CDR3 is TGTACCAGCAGCTTAGCCAGATCCTACGAGCAGTACTTC. This sequence encodes CTSSLARSYEQYF.

This clonotype occurred a few times. The chain couples TRBV4-1 to TRBJ1-5, with D maybe TRBD1 (6 bases). The CDR3 runs 15 residues. The germline V and J ends were trimmed by 4 bases and 5 bases, with 15 bases remaining between them. Per germline, CDR1 MGHRA and CDR2 YSYEKL. In DNA form, the CDR3 reads TGCGCCAGCAGCCTTCAGGGGACGGGGCATCAGCCCCAGCATTTT. It translates to CASSLQGTGHQPQHF.

This clonotype showed up many times. The genes are TRBV12-3 or TRBV12-4 and TRBJ1-1; no clear D. The CDR3 length is 14 residues. V was clipped by 5 bases and J by 6 bases, with 16 bases between them. The DNA of the CDR3 is TGTGCCAGCAGTCCCCTTCGGCAGACCCCTGAAGCTTTCTTT. This encodes CASSPLRQTPEAFF.

This clonotype has a count of ten or more. The chain employs TRBV5-1 and TRBJ2-5, with TRBD1 identical over 8 bases. The germline CDR1 and CDR2 sequences are SGHRS and YFSETQ. V lost 0 bases and J lost 2; bases outside the gene matches: 6. The length of the CDR3 is 16 residues. As DNA, the CDR3 is TGCGCCAGCAGCTTGGTTGCCGGGACAGGACAAGAGACCCAGTACTTC. It is translated as CASSLVAGTGQETQYF.

This clonotype has a single count. This chain joins TRBV5-1 and TRBJ2-2; 9 bases agree with TRBD2. With V trimmed by 0 bases and J by 7 bases, 13 bases remained unmatched. This CDR3 contains 18 residues. Germline V gene data show CDR1 as SGHRS and CDR2 as YFSETQ. The chain's CDR3 is CASSLDRLIAGVVGELFF. The CDR3 coding sequence is TGCGCCAGCAGCTTGGACAGATTAATAGCGGGAGTTGTCGGGGAGCTGTTTTTT.

This clonotype has at least ten counts. This chain's CDR3 is CASETSDRALEQYF. The CDR3 nucleotides read TGTGCCAGCGAAACCTCCGACAGGGCTCTCGAGCAGTACTTC. V gene TRBV28 combines with J gene TRBJ2-7; 7 positions agree with TRBD1. Trimming took 8 bases from V and 6 from J; bases not matched to a gene: 13. Germline-derived CDR1 and CDR2 are MDHEN and SYDVKM. CDR3 length: 14 residues.

To note about this clonotype: A much larger clone lies a single base off, so this may be a read error. This chain links TRBV30 with TRBJ1-5, with D tentatively TRBD1 (6 bases). Looked up from germline, CDR1 is GTSNPN and CDR2 is SVGIG (reference sequence). Trimming removed 1 base from V and 9 bases from J, with 13 bases in between. The CDR3 extends over 13 amino acids. CDR3 in amino acids: CAWSDDRTRPQHF. CDR3 DNA sequence: TGTGCCTGGAGTGACGACAGGACTCGGCCCCAGCATTTT.